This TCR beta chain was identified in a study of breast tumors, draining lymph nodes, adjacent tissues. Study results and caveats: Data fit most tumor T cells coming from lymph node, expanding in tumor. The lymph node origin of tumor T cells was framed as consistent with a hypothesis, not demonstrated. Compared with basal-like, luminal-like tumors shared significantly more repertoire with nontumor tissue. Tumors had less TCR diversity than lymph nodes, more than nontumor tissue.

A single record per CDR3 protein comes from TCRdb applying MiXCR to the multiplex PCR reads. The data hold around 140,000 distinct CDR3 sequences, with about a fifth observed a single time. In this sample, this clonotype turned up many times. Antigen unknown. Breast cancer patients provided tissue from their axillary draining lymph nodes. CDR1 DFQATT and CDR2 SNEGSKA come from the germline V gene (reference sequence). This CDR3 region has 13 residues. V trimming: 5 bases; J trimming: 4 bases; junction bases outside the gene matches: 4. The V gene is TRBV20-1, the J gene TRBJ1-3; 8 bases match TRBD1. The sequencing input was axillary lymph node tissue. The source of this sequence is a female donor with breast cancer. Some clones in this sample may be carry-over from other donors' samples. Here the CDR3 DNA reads TGCAGTGCTCCGGACAGGGTCGGAAACACCATATATTTT. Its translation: CSAPDRVGNTIYF.